This T cell receptor (beta chain) was documented in a study of cytomegalovirus exposure and HLA in healthy donors. Comment on this clone: Its antigen is not known.

Only in-frame clones appear in the TCRdb table, and some are missing; sequencing was by immunoSEQ multiplex PCR. The repertoire holds almost 200,000 clones, with roughly three quarters as singletons. The donors were part of the roughly 110-subject validation cohort, which stood apart from the roughly 670-subject first cohort. Looked up from germline, CDR1 is SQVTM and CDR2 is ANQGSEA. The CDR3 consists of 13 residues. V shed 5 bases and J 6 bases; nucleotides not matched to a gene: 4. Study-wide results and caveats: Researchers catalogued under 200 TCR beta chains as cytomegalovirus-associated.

Sequenced: PBMCs. The receptor's source is a woman aged 25-40 years in good health and CMV-seronegative. V gene TRBV29-1 combines with J gene TRBJ2-7, with 13 nucleotides matching TRBD2. The CDR3 nucleotides are TGCAGCGTTCCCCGGACTAGCGGGGGCGAGCAGTACTTC. Its protein product is CSVPRTSGGEQYF.